The 12 T cell receptor beta chains listed next were all sequenced from one sample in a study of shared clonotypes between healthy human individuals. Profiling relied on immunoSEQ multiplex PCR, and the TCRdb table lists in-frame clones only, not all of them. The data hold more than 550,000 clones, with less than 95% observed a single time. The sample was memory CD8+ T cells from PBMCs. Documented subset: CD45RO+ cells pooled with CCR7-negative TemRA cells. The receptors derive from a man aged 18-30 years in good health. Some clones in this sample may be carry-over from other donors' samples.

The chain employs TRBV2 and TRBJ1-1; D call uncertain. CDR3 size: 15 residues. The V and J ends lost 2 bases and 3 bases respectively, with 13 bases between them. Germline CDR1 and CDR2: SNHLY and FYNNEI. CDR3 in amino acids: CASSESGWVYTEAFF. The CDR3 DNA reads TGTGCCAGCAGTGAAAGTGGCTGGGTGTACACTGAAGCTTTCTTT.

The V and J genes are TRBV10-3 and TRBJ2-1; the match to TRBD2 covers 13 bases. This CDR3 comprises 16 residues. The V and J ends lost 6 bases and 3 bases, in that order; junction bases with no gene match: 5. Germline assignment: CDR1 ENHRY and CDR2 SYGVKD. CDR3 bases: TGTGCCATCAGGGGGACTAGCGGGGAGAACTACAATGAGCAGTTCTTC. The encoded protein is CAIRGTSGENYNEQFF.

The gene calls are TRBV4-3 and TRBJ2-1; D unresolved. CDR3 length equals 16 residues. Germline lookup yields CDR1 LGHNA and CDR2 YSLEER. Between the trimmed V and J ends, which lost 7 bases and 5 bases, there was a span of 21 bases. DNA for the CDR3: TGCGCCAGCACCCCCGCTACAGAAGCTCGGGACAATGAGCAGTTCTTC. This gives the protein CASTPATEARDNEQFF.

This clone has a single count. The chain couples TRBV28 to TRBJ2-5, with 7 bases lining up with TRBD1. The J call is doubtful: the DNA matches TRBJ2-7 better. Germline V CDR1 and CDR2: MDHEN, SYDVKM. This CDR3 has 14 residues. The CDR3 DNA follows: TGTGCCAGCGCTACAGGGGCCAGAGCCTACGAGCAGTACTTC. It specifies CASATGARAYEQYF.

The J gene is TRBJ2-2, the V gene TRBV4-1, with 10 positions matching TRBD2. This CDR3 region has 16 residues. CDR1 is MGHRA, CDR2 YSYEKL, per germline. With V trimmed by 7 bases and J by 6 bases, 11 bases remained unmatched. CDR3 nucleotide sequence: TGCGCCAGCACCCAGCGGGAGGGGACGTTGTCCGGGGAGCTGTTTTTT. This codes for CASTQREGTLSGELFF.

The J gene is TRBJ2-7, the V gene TRBV7-8; 9 positions match TRBD1. The germline gives CDR1 SGHVS, CDR2 FQNEAQ. After removal of 0 bases from V and 6 bases from J, the junction contained 9 bases not matched to a gene. The CDR3 covers 16 residues. The CDR3, as DNA: TGTGCCAGCAGCTTAGCGACAGGGACAGGGAACACCGAGCAGTACTTC. Its translation: CASSLATGTGNTEQYF.

The CDR3: CASSSLSRKDTEAFF. CDR3 sequence (DNA): TGTGCCAGCAGCTCTTTATCACGGAAGGACACTGAAGCTTTCTTT. This rearrangement joins TRBV7-8 to TRBJ1-1; D is unresolved. This CDR3 has 15 amino acids. Germline CDR1 is SGHVS and CDR2 is FQNEAQ. The V end was cut by 4 bases, the J end by 3 bases, with 15 bases between.

The chain carries TRBV29-1 and TRBJ2-5; D is undetermined. V lost 7 bases and J 8 bases, leaving 14 bases between the germline ends. The CDR3 spans 11 residues. Germline V CDR1 and CDR2: SQVTM, ANQGSEA. CDR3 loop: CSAQSLGTQYF. CDR3 bases: TGCAGCGCCCAATCCCTTGGAACCCAGTACTTC. The full variable domain, completed using reference TRBV29-1 and TRBJ2-5, is SAVISQKPSRDICQRGTSLTIQCQVDSQVTMMFWYRQQPGQSLTLIATANQGSEATYESGFVIDKFPISRPNLTFSTLTVSNMSPEDSSIYLCSAQSLGTQYFGPGTRLLVL.

The chain couples TRBV4-1 to TRBJ1-1, with D tentatively TRBD1 (5 bases). The CDR3 contains 15 residues. Trimming stripped 4 bases from V and 1 base from J, with 13 bases between. From germline, CDR1 is MGHRA and CDR2 YSYEKL. The DNA of the CDR3 is TGCGCCAGCAGCCGACAGTGGGAGGAGAACACTGAAGCTTTCTTT. Its translation: CASSRQWEENTEAFF.

The V and J genes are TRBV18 and TRBJ2-1; 7 positions agree with TRBD2. Germline loops: CDR1 KGHSH, CDR2 LQKENI. Trimming removed 4 bases from V and 6 bases from J; junction bases left unmatched: 9. The CDR3 has 15 residues. As DNA, the CDR3 is TGTGCCAGCTCACGGCCAGCGGGGTGGCGCAATGAGCAGTTCTTC. Its translation: CASSRPAGWRNEQFF.

The CDR3 bases are TGTGCCAGTAGTCCGGAAGCGGGAACGGCCTACGAGCAGTACTTC. Translated, it gives CASSPEAGTAYEQYF. The chain combines TRBV19 with TRBJ2-7; 7 positions match TRBD2. The germline gives CDR1 LNHDA, CDR2 SQIVND (reference sequence). Trimming at V came to 5 bases and at J to 2 bases, leaving 9 bases not matched to a gene. The CDR3 runs 15 residues.

The chain employs TRBV10-3 and TRBJ1-4; 7 bases agree with TRBD1. Trimming cost V 3 bases and J 8 bases; bases outside gene matches: 6. CDR3 size: 14 residues. The germline V gene encodes CDR1 ENHRY and CDR2 SYGVKD. The CDR3 sequence is CAISERGGNEKLFF. The DNA of the CDR3 is TGTGCCATCAGTGAAAGAGGGGGCAACGAAAAACTGTTTTTT.